These T cell receptor beta chains were read from a single sample in a study of cytomegalovirus exposure and HLA in healthy donors. Sequencing was performed with immunoSEQ multiplex PCR; in TCRdb, only in-frame clones are kept and a portion is missing. The sample lists 150,000 or so clones, around 84% seen once, with around 9% in the top ten. The sequencing input was PBMCs. These receptors came from a male donor in good health and CMV-seropositive. Each CDR3 is given with its conserved first and last residue. D genes are given only for firm matches. Size tells how often a clone was seen (once, few, many) or the class of an expanded clone, and some rows leave it out.

. TRBJ2-3 . 15 TRBV19 TGTGCCAGTCGTGGGACACCGATTAGCATAGATACGCAGTATTTT CASRGTPISIDTQYF
. TRBJ2-7 TRBD1 15 TRBV27 TGTGCCACCACCCGGGACCGGGACAGGGGGCACGAGCAGTACTTC CATTRDRDRGHEQYF
. TRBJ1-5 . 13 TRBV19 TGTGCCAGTAGTATAGTGGCAGATCAGACCCAGCATTTT CASSIVADQTQHF
few TRBJ1-1 . 16 TRBV9 TGTGCCAGCAGCGTTGGACAGCGAATTTTGAACACTGAAGCTTTCTTT CASSVGQRILNTEAFF
. TRBJ1-3 . 17 TRBV5-4 TGTGCCAGCAGCTCGGACCGCTGGGAGTACTCTGGAAACACCATATATTTT CASSSDRWEYSGNTIYF
. TRBJ1-5 TRBD1 15 TRBV5-6 TGTGCCAGCAGCTTGGGGGGGACAGTAAGTCAGCCCCAGCATTTT CASSLGGTVSQPQHF
. TRBJ2-2 TRBD2 14 TRBV30 TGTGCCTCCAGACTAGCGGGAGGCACCGGGGAGCTGTTTTTT CASRLAGGTGELFF
. TRBJ1-1 . 15 TRBV27 TGTGCCAGCAGTTTATCACCACAGGGCGGCACTGAAGCTTTCTTT CASSLSPQGGTEAFF
. TRBJ2-7 TRBD2 17 TRBV28 TGTGCCAGCAGTTCTTCCGGGACTACCTCACACTCCTACGAGCAGTACTTC CASSSSGTTSHSYEQYF
. TRBJ2-7 TRBD1 16 TRBV5-5 TGTGCCAGCACCCTCAACCCACAGGGGATGAACTACGAGCAGTACTTC CASTLNPQGMNYEQYF
. TRBJ2-3 . 15 TRBV9 TGTGCCAGCAGCCCAAGCGTGGGGCTAGGAGATACGCAGTATTTT CASSPSVGLGDTQYF
. TRBJ1-4 . 15 TRBV19 TGTGCCAGTAGTATCCTAAGTTCCGGGAATGAAAAACTGTTTTTT CASSILSSGNEKLFF
. TRBJ1-1 TRBD1 14 TRBV7-9 TGTGCCAGCAGCTTGGGACAGGTGGGCGAGTGGGCGTTCTTT CASSLGQVGEWAFF
once TRBJ2-3 . 16 TRBV28 TGTGCCAGCAGTCCGTCAGGGGCGGGGGTGACAGATACGCAGTATTTT CASSPSGAGVTDTQYF
. TRBJ1-1 . 13 TRBV30 TGTGCCTGGAATTCGGGGATCTGGACTGAAGCTTTCTTT CAWNSGIWTEAFF
. TRBJ2-5 TRBD2 12 TRBV29-1 TGCAGCGTTGTACTAGCGGACGAGACCCAGTACTTC CSVVLADETQYF
. TRBJ2-7 TRBD1 15 TRBV6-1 TGTGCCAGCAGTCACCGGGACAGGGGCGCCTACGAGCAGTACTTC CASSHRDRGAYEQYF
. TRBJ2-1 . 14 TRBV10-3 TGTGCCATCAGTGAGAACTCGATCTACAATGAGCAGTTCTTC CAISENSIYNEQFF
. TRBJ2-1 . 13 TRBV27 TGTGCCAGCAGTTTATTTGGGGGCGATGAGCAGTTCTTC CASSLFGGDEQFF
. TRBJ2-5 TRBD1 15 TRBV7-2 TGTGCCAGCAGCCCAGGGGGGACAGGGGTAGGGACCCAGTACTTC CASSPGGTGVGTQYF
few TRBJ1-1 . 17 TRBV5-1 TGCGCCAGCAGCTTGGGGGGGCAGGGGCCATGGGGAACTGAAGCTTTCTTT CASSLGGQGPWGTEAFF
. TRBJ1-1 . 15 TRBV9 TGTGCCAGCAGAGCCGGAGACGGCGGGAACACTGAAGCTTTCTTT CASRAGDGGNTEAFF
. TRBJ2-1 . 13 TRBV4-1 TGCGCCAGCAGCCCCCAACGGGGGTCAGAGCAGTTCTTC CASSPQRGSEQFF
. TRBJ2-7 . 13 TRBV2 TGTGCCAGCAGTGATGGCAGGGCTTTCGGTCAGTACTTC CASSDGRAFGQYF
few TRBJ1-1 . 16 TRBV7-8 TGTGCCAGCAGCTCCCCACCGGCAGGGGTTGGGACTGAAGCTTTCTTT CASSSPPAGVGTEAFF
once TRBJ2-7 . 14 TRBV7-2 TGTGCCAGCAGCTTAGTCTTCTTAGGGGACGAGCAGTACTTC CASSLVFLGDEQYF
. TRBJ1-4 . 16 TRBV19 TGTGCCAGTAGTATGACGGCGGGGGCAACTAATGAAAAACTGTTTTTT CASSMTAGATNEKLFF
. TRBJ1-4 . 13 TRBV27 TGTGCCAGCTGGTCGAAGGGTTCAGGGGAACTGTTTTTT CASWSKGSGELFF
. TRBJ2-5 . 18 TRBV21-1 TGTGCCAGAAAACGTAGCGGGGGAACCGTAATACACCAAGAGACCCAGTACTTC CARKRSGGTVIHQETQYF
. TRBJ2-7 TRBD1 16 TRBV14 TGTGCCAGCAGCCAAGGCCGGGGACAGTTGAAGTCCGAGCAGTACTTC CASSQGRGQLKSEQYF
. TRBJ1-1 . 14 TRBV19 TGTGCCAGTAGGGTCAGGGTTTTGAACACTGAAGCTTTCTTT CASRVRVLNTEAFF
. TRBJ2-7 . 15 TRBV2 TGTGCCAGCAGCCTAGACTACGGTAGCCTTGGCGAGCAGTACTTC CASSLDYGSLGEQYF
. TRBJ1-2 . 14 TRBV5-6 TGTGCCAGCAGCGGGCGGGGACCCCGCTATGGCTACACCTTC CASSGRGPRYGYTF
. TRBJ1-1 . 13 TRBV25-1 TGTGCCAGCAGTGACCGACAGGCCCAAGGAGCTTTCTTT CASSDRQAQGAFF
. TRBJ2-1 . 13 TRBV5-1 TGCGCCAGCAGCTTGGGACGGACTCCCGAGCAGTTCTTC CASSLGRTPEQFF
. TRBJ1-2 TRBD1 14 TRBV18 TGTGCCAGCTCACCACCGGGACAGGGGGGTGTTTACACCTTC CASSPPGQGGVYTF
. TRBJ2-6 . 20 TRBV28 TGTGCCAGCAGCGCTGGTGGACGCTCCAAGCGGGTAGCTGGGGCCAACGGCCTGACTTTC CASSAGGRSKRVAGANGLTF
. TRBJ2-1 TRBD1 14 TRBV27 TGTGCCAGCATCTCGGGACAGAGGATCAATGAGCAGTTCTTC CASISGQRINEQFF
. TRBJ2-7 . 15 TRBV21-1 TGTGCCAGCAGCACCGGGACAGGGAGCTCCTACGAGCAGTACTTC CASSTGTGSSYEQYF
. TRBJ1-1 . 14 TRBV4-1 TGCGCCAGCCAGAGGGGGAGATGGGACACTGAAGCTTTCTTT CASQRGRWDTEAFF
. TRBJ2-3 . 14 TRBV6-5 TGTGCCAGCAGTTACCACAGGGAGGGGGATACGCAGTATTTT CASSYHREGDTQYF
. TRBJ2-5 . 17 TRBV9 TGTGCCAGCAGCGTAGGACGGGGTCGGAGGATCCAAGAGACCCAGTACTTC CASSVGRGRRIQETQYF
. TRBJ2-7 . 16 TRBV21-1 TGTGCCAGCAGCGGTCGGGGGAGCGGGAGATCCTACGAGCAGTACTTC CASSGRGSGRSYEQYF
. TRBJ1-1 . 15 TRBV9 TGTGCCAGCAGCGTAGCTAGCGGCAGCCCCACTGAAGCTTTCTTT CASSVASGSPTEAFF
. TRBJ2-4 TRBD1 15 TRBV5-1 TGCGCCAGCAGCACCGGACAGGCGGTCAAAAACATTCAGTACTTC CASSTGQAVKNIQYF
. TRBJ1-1 TRBD1 13 TRBV7-2 TGTGCCAGCAGCTTAGCCGACAGGGTAGGGGCTTTCTTT CASSLADRVGAFF
. TRBJ1-2 . 14 TRBV7-8 TGTGCCAGCAGCTTCCGAGGTCGGGGTGACGGCTACACCTTC CASSFRGRGDGYTF
. TRBJ2-4 . 13 TRBV28 TGTGCCAGCAGGGCAGGGTCCAAAAACATTCAGTACTTC CASRAGSKNIQYF
. TRBJ1-5 . 15 TRBV19 TGTGCCAGTAGTACTCCAGGGTATAGCAATCAGCCCCAGCATTTT CASSTPGYSNQPQHF
. TRBJ2-5 . 14 TRBV28 TGTGCCAGCAGTTCGATCCTCCGCGAAGAGACCCAGTACTTC CASSSILREETQYF
. TRBJ1-3 . 16 TRBV6-5 TGTGCCAGCAGTTACTCGATAACTGGAGCTGGAAACACCATATATTTT CASSYSITGAGNTIYF
. TRBJ2-3 . 14 TRBV12-5 TGTGCTAGTGTTCAGACGGGAGGCACAGATACGCAGTATTTT CASVQTGGTDTQYF
. TRBJ2-7 TRBD1 16 TRBV5-4 TGTGCCAGCAGCTTGGAGACAGGGGGGTCCGGCTACGAGCAGTACTTC CASSLETGGSGYEQYF
. TRBJ2-3 . 14 TRBV5-1 TGCGCCAGCAGCCTTCCCTCCTCCACAGATACGCAGTATTTT CASSLPSSTDTQYF